These T cell receptor beta chains were read from a single sample in a study of T cell changes during pregnancy in multiple sclerosis. Some clones are missing from TCRdb's copy, which holds only in-frame ones; the method was immunoSEQ multiplex PCR. The table has roughly 58,000 clones, 90% seen once. Sample: CD8+ T cells from peripheral blood mononuclear cells, taken before pregnancy. These receptors originate from a female donor with multiple sclerosis, enrolled in a pregnancy study. Both conserved end residues are part of each CDR3. A D gene is named only where the DNA matches it firmly. The size field is filled for only some rows; it gives once, few, many or a size class.

NA | TRBD1 | TRBJ1-2 | TRBV5-4 | TGTGCCAGCAGCTCGGGACAGGGGATAGACTACACCTTC | CASSSGQGIDYTF
NA | TRBD2 | TRBJ2-7 | TRBV7-6 | TGTGCCAGCAGCTTCCCTAGAGAGAGGGGAGGGGTCGAGCAGTACTTC | CASSFPRERGGVEQYF
few | TRBD1 | TRBJ1-1 | TRBV7-9 | TGTGCCAGCAGCCCCACAGGGGCTGGGAACACTGAAGCTTTCTTT | CASSPTGAGNTEAFF
NA | TRBD1 | TRBJ1-1 | TRBV7-9 | TGTGCCAGCAGCTCGGCCAGAGGGACAGGGCCCGCTGAAGCTTTCTTT | CASSSARGTGPAEAFF
NA | TRBD1 | TRBJ2-7 | TRBV9 | TGTGCCAGCAGCGCCGCGACAGGGTACGAGCAGTACTTC | CASSAATGYEQYF
NA | NA | TRBJ2-2 | TRBV19 | TGTGCCAGTAGTCTTCCTTTATTATTATCGAACACCGGGGAGCTGTTTTTT | CASSLPLLLSNTGELFF
once | NA | TRBJ1-5 | TRBV5-6 | TGTGCCAGCAGCATAAATAGCAATCAGCCCCAGCATTTT | CASSINSNQPQHF
NA | NA | TRBJ2-7 | TRBV7-7 | TGTGCTAGCAGCCAGGGTATTGGCGAGCAGTACTTC | CASSQGIGEQYF
NA | NA | TRBJ2-7 | TRBV6-5 | TGTGCCAGCAGTTACTCCCGGGAGAGCTCCTACGAGCAGTACTTC | CASSYSRESSYEQYF
NA | TRBD1 | TRBJ1-2 | TRBV6-5 | TGTGCCAGCAGTTACCAATCGACAGGGGAAGGAGGTGGCTACACCTTC | CASSYQSTGEGGGYTF
NA | NA | TRBJ2-1 | TRBV5-5 | TGTGCCAGCAGCTATTTAGATCCGGGAGATGAGCAGTTCTTC | CASSYLDPGDEQFF
once | NA | TRBJ2-7 | TRBV4-3 | TGCGCCAGCAGCCAAATCGCGACAGCGTCCTACGAGCAGTACTTC | CASSQIATASYEQYF
NA | NA | TRBJ1-1 | TRBV4-3 | TGCGCCAGCAGCCCCGGACAGAACACTGAAGCTTTCTTT | CASSPGQNTEAFF
NA | TRBD1 | TRBJ1-5 | TRBV5-6 | TGTGCCAGCAGCCTTTGGACAGGGCGGACCGATCAGCCCCAGCATTTT | CASSLWTGRTDQPQHF
once | TRBD2 | TRBJ2-1 | TRBV7-9 | TGTGCCAGCAGTTCGCGGGGGGGCCGGGACAATGAGCAGTTCTTC | CASSSRGGRDNEQFF
NA | TRBD1 | TRBJ1-5 | TRBV2 | TGTGCCAGCAGCGGGACCACAGGGGGTGTATGGCCCCAGCATTTT | CASSGTTGGVWPQHF
NA | TRBD1 | TRBJ1-4 | TRBV7-9 | TGTGCCAGCAGCTTATTCACAGGGGCCGATGAAAAACTGTTTTTT | CASSLFTGADEKLFF
NA | NA | TRBJ2-7 | TRBV6-4 | TGTGCCAGCAGTGAGCAGGCCGGGACATTCGAGAAGCAGTACTTC | CASSEQAGTFEKQYF
once | NA | TRBJ1-2 | TRBV6-4 | TGTGCCAGCAGTAAAGGGGAAACGGATGGCTACACCTTC | CASSKGETDGYTF
NA | NA | TRBJ2-5 | TRBV2 | TGTGCCACTGGGACTGGGGGAAAGACCCAGTACTTC | CATGTGGKTQYF
NA | TRBD1 | TRBJ2-5 | TRBV7-9 | TGTGCCAGCAGGCCGTCGGGACAGGGGGAAGAGACCCAGTACTTC | CASRPSGQGEETQYF
NA | TRBD1 | TRBJ1-2 | TRBV7-2 | TGTGCCAGCAGCTCCGACAGGGTCGGCTACACCTTC | CASSSDRVGYTF
NA | NA | TRBJ2-7 | TRBV11-2 | TGTGCCAGCAGCTTACACGGTCCCCAGCAGTACTTC | CASSLHGPQQYF
NA | NA | TRBJ2-7 | TRBV6-5 | TGTGCCAGCAGCGGGGGCTCCTACGAGCAGTACTTC | CASSGGSYEQYF
NA | TRBD1 | TRBJ2-3 | TRBV5-1 | TGCGCCAGCAGCTTGGGGCAGGGGGGCACAGATACGCAGTATTTT | CASSLGQGGTDTQYF
NA | NA | TRBJ2-3 | TRBV7-9 | TGTGCCAGCAGTCCCATCGAGTATGGCACAGATACGCAGTATTTT | CASSPIEYGTDTQYF
NA | NA | TRBJ1-5 | TRBV28 | TGTGCCAGCAGTCACGACCAGACCAGGCAGCCCCAGCATTTT | CASSHDQTRQPQHF
few | TRBD1 | TRBJ1-1 | TRBV9 | TGTGCCAGCAGCGCGACAGGGCTCACTGAAGCTTTCTTT | CASSATGLTEAFF
NA | TRBD1 | TRBJ2-7 | TRBV15 | TGTGCCACCAGCGGCCCAACAGGGACAGGGGCCTACGAGCAGTACTTC | CATSGPTGTGAYEQYF
NA | TRBD1 | TRBJ2-3 | TRBV7-3 | TGTGCCAGCAGCTCTCCAACCGGGACAGGGGTGACAGATACGCAGTATTTT | CASSSPTGTGVTDTQYF
NA | NA | TRBJ2-3 | TRBV5-4 | TGTGCCAGCAGCTTGTCCCCAGGGAGCACAGATACGCAGTATTTT | CASSLSPGSTDTQYF
NA | TRBD2 | TRBJ2-3 | TRBV6-5 | TGTGCCAGCAGTCTAGCGGGGAGCACAGATACGCAGTATTTT | CASSLAGSTDTQYF
NA | TRBD1 | TRBJ2-5 | TRBV5-4 | TGTGCCAGCAGCCCGACAGGGGAAGAGACCCAGTACTTC | CASSPTGEETQYF
NA | NA | TRBJ2-3 | TRBV7-6 | TGTGCCAGCAGCTTAGGCCCAGTCCCAAGCACAGATACGCAGTATTTT | CASSLGPVPSTDTQYF
NA | TRBD1 | TRBJ1-1 | TRBV5-6 | TGTGCCAGCAGCCCGGACAGGGGGTGGACTGAAGCTTTCTTT | CASSPDRGWTEAFF
NA | NA | TRBJ1-2 | TRBV6-5 | TGTGCCAGCAGTTACTCCAGGGGCTCGGACTATGGCTACACCTTC | CASSYSRGSDYGYTF
NA | NA | TRBJ2-2 | TRBV7-6 | TGTGCCAGCAGCTACATCAACGGGGTTGACGGGGAGCTGTTTTTT | CASSYINGVDGELFF
NA | TRBD1 | TRBJ2-3 | TRBV5-4 | TGTGCCAGCAGCGACGACAGGGTAGTAACAGATACGCAGTATTTT | CASSDDRVVTDTQYF
NA | NA | TRBJ1-1 | TRBV7-9 | TGTGCCAGCAGCCCGGAGGGACTTGAAGCTTTCTTT | CASSPEGLEAFF
NA | NA | TRBJ1-6 | TRBV27 | TGTGCCAGCAGTTTAGGGGCGGTGTCACCCCTCCACTTT | CASSLGAVSPLHF
NA | TRBD2 | TRBJ2-2 | TRBV6-4 | TGTGCCAGCAGTGACTCAGGGCTAGCGGGCACCGGGGAGCTGTTTTTT | CASSDSGLAGTGELFF
NA | NA | TRBJ2-7 | TRBV6-5 | TGTGCCAGCAGTTCAGGGATCGCGTACGAGCAGTACTTC | CASSSGIAYEQYF
NA | TRBD2 | TRBJ2-2 | TRBV29-1 | TGCAGCGTAGAGGGACTAGCGGGGGGAAGAGGAACCGGGGAGCTGTTTTTT | CSVEGLAGGRGTGELFF
NA | TRBD2 | TRBJ2-1 | TRBV7-6 | TGTGCCAGCAGCCCAAGGACTAGCGGGGGCGGCAATGAGCAGTTCTTC | CASSPRTSGGGNEQFF
NA | NA | TRBJ1-2 | TRBV4-1 | TGCGCCAGCAGCCAAGATCTCGGCTATGGCTACACCTTC | CASSQDLGYGYTF
NA | TRBD1 | TRBJ2-1 | TRBV4-3 | TGCGCCAGCAGCCTCCGGGACAGGGGATACAATGAGCAGTTCTTC | CASSLRDRGYNEQFF
NA | NA | TRBJ1-5 | TRBV9 | TGTGCCAGCAGCGTATTGTTTTGGGGGGATGGACAGCCCCAGCATTTT | CASSVLFWGDGQPQHF
NA | NA | TRBJ2-1 | TRBV27 | TGTGCCAGCAGTTTAGCTTCCGGCTCCTACAATGAGCAGTTCTTC | CASSLASGSYNEQFF
NA | TRBD1 | TRBJ1-4 | TRBV4-1 | TGCGCCAGCAGCCCGGACAGGGGGTTTGAAAAACTGTTTTTT | CASSPDRGFEKLFF
NA | NA | TRBJ2-7 | TRBV19 | TGTGCCAGTAGTGACTCCGGGACATACTCCTACGAGCAGTACTTC | CASSDSGTYSYEQYF
few | NA | TRBJ1-1 | TRBV27 | TGTGCCAGCAGTTTCCGCGACAGACTGACTGAAGCTTTCTTT | CASSFRDRLTEAFF